The 22 T cell receptor beta chains below were found in one sample sequenced in a study of T cell repertoires in cytomegalovirus infection. TCRdb redid the calling of the reads with MiXCR, one entry per CDR3 protein. The sample shows some 680,000 distinct CDR3 sequences, 35% of them seen only once. The specimen was PBMCs. All receptors derive from a human donor in good health (CMV status not recorded). Some clones in this sample may be carry-over from other donors' samples.

This chain connects TRBV6-1 to TRBJ2-3; 10 nucleotides match TRBD2. Unmatched junction bases numbered 6, after V lost 7 bases and J lost 2 bases. CDR1 and CDR2 (germline): MNHNS, SASEGT. This CDR3 region has 15 residues. CDR3 residues: CASIDTSGVTDTQYF. The CDR3 region has the DNA TGTGCCAGCATTGACACTAGCGGGGTCACAGATACGCAGTATTTT.

This clonotype has a handful of counts. The V gene is TRBV29-1, the J gene TRBJ2-5, with D possibly TRBD2 on 6 matching bases. The V end lost 6 bases, the J end lost 9 bases, and 17 bases lay between the germline ends. The CDR3 consists of 12 residues. In germline, CDR1 is SQVTM, CDR2 ANQGSEA. CDR3 sequence reads: CSVNRDGGSQYF. In DNA, the CDR3 is TGCAGCGTCAACCGGGATGGAGGGTCCCAGTACTTC.

Written as DNA, the CDR3 is TGTGCCAGCAGTTTGACCCTAGATCTCACCGGGGAGCTGTTTTTT. It yields the protein CASSLTLDLTGELFF. V gene TRBV28 combines with J gene TRBJ2-2; D is unclear. The germline V and J ends were trimmed by 3 bases and 4 bases, with 12 bases remaining between them. The CDR3 length is 15 residues. Germline lookup yields CDR1 MDHEN and CDR2 SYDVKM.

The V call is TRBV7-9, the J call TRBJ2-1; D may be TRBD2 (5 bases). Trimming took off 3 bases at V and 2 bases at J, with 11 bases between the two ends. The CDR3 extends over 15 amino acids. Germline CDR1 reads SEHNR; CDR2 reads FQNEAQ (reference sequence). The CDR3 nucleotides read TGTGCCAGCAGCTTTAGCGTAGGGACCTACAATGAGCAGTTCTTC. This gives the protein CASSFSVGTYNEQFF.

The chain employs TRBV10-3 and TRBJ1-5, with TRBD1 as a possible D gene (5 bases). With 6 bases removed from V and 5 bases from J, the gap between germline ends came to 14 bases. Looked up from germline, CDR1 is ENHRY and CDR2 is SYGVKD. The CDR3 spans 14 residues. The CDR3 nucleotides read TGTGCCATCAGCGAACCGGGACTAGATCAGCCCCAGCATTTT. Translated: CAISEPGLDQPQHF.

There are a few counts of this clonotype. The CDR3 DNA reads as TGTGCCAGCAGTTTAATGGGACAGGGCTACAATGAGCAGTTCTTC. Amino acids: CASSLMGQGYNEQFF. The rearrangement joins TRBV12-3 or TRBV12-4 to TRBJ2-1; 9 nucleotides agree with TRBD1. The CDR3 runs 15 residues. Trimming took 2 bases from V and 3 from J; bases not matched to a gene: 2.

Concerning this clonotype: This may stem from a read error, because a much larger clone lies one nucleotide away. Without the conserved terminal phenylalanine or tryptophan, this CDR3 likely stems from a read error. V usage is TRBV7-6 and J usage is TRBJ2-3; the D is unclear. Germline CDR1 SGHVS, CDR2 FNYEAQ. With 6 bases removed from V and 2 bases from J, the gap between germline ends came to 18 bases. The CDR3 covers 16 residues. Written as DNA, the CDR3 is TGTGCCAGCAGTTATGAGAGTGGGCCGAACACAGATACGCAGTATTTG. Translated, it gives CASSYESGPNTDTQYL.

This clonotype has more than one count but fewer than ten. The DNA of the CDR3 is TGTGCCAGCAGCTTGGACCGGGGAACTAATGAAAAACTGTTTTTT. It encodes CASSLDRGTNEKLFF. This chain joins TRBV5-6 and TRBJ1-4; D is unresolved. The germline V gene has CDR1 SGHDT and CDR2 YYEEEE. V was clipped by 0 bases and J by 1 base, with 7 bases between them. CDR3 length: 15 residues. Combining the CDR3 with reference TRBV5-6 and TRBJ1-4 gives the whole variable domain DAGVTQSPTHLIKTRGQQVTLRCSPKSGHDTVSWYQQALGQGPQFIFQYYEEEERQRGNFPDRFSGHQFPNYSSELNVNALLLGDSALYLCASSLDRGTNEKLFFGSGTQLSVL.

This clonotype was observed many times. This sequence joins TRBV7-2 and TRBJ1-2, with no clear D. The CDR3 is 12 residues long. V was trimmed by 1 base and J by 8 bases, leaving 8 bases between them. Germline V gene lookup returns CDR1 SGHTA and CDR2 FQGNSA. The CDR3 sequence is CASSLVREGYTF. CDR3 bases: TGTGCCAGCAGCTTAGTACGGGAGGGCTACACCTTC.

This clonotype has just a few counts. This sequence joins TRBV10-3 and TRBJ2-1; possibly TRBD1 for D (6 bases). With 10 bases removed from V and 6 bases from J, the gap between germline ends came to 13 bases. Germline assignment: CDR1 ENHRY and CDR2 SYGVKD. The CDR3 consists of 12 residues. CDR3 in DNA: TGTGCCACCCGGACAGAGCTCAATGAGCAGTTCTTC. Its protein product is CATRTELNEQFF.

The chain employs TRBV29-1 and TRBJ2-1; 7 nucleotides match TRBD2. Germline CDR1 is SQVTM and CDR2 is ANQGSEA. Unmatched junction bases numbered 7, after V lost 7 bases and J lost 7 bases. This CDR3 is 12 amino acids long. CDR3 bases: TGCAGCGCACGACTAGCAAATAATGAGCAGTTCTTC. It codes for CSARLANNEQFF.

The J gene is TRBJ1-2, the V gene TRBV12-3 or TRBV12-4, with 8 bases that match TRBD1. With 6 bases clipped from V and 0 bases from J, the junction kept 6 bases outside the gene matches. This CDR3 is built from 15 residues. The CDR3 DNA sequence: TGTGCCAGCAGCCCGGGACAGGCCACTAACTATGGCTACACCTTC. Translation: CASSPGQATNYGYTF.

This clonotype showed up just a few times. The V and J genes are TRBV7-8 and TRBJ2-5, with 7 bases fitting TRBD1. CDR1 SGHVS and CDR2 FQNEAQ come from the germline V gene. The V gene end was trimmed by 3 bases and the J gene end by 1 base; junction bases not matched to a gene: 5. The CDR3 has 15 residues. The CDR3 is CASSFKTGSQETQYF. The CDR3 nucleotides are TGTGCCAGCAGCTTCAAGACAGGGTCCCAAGAGACCCAGTACTTC.

Concerning this clonotype: A read error may be the cause here, since a much bigger clone is one base away. The chain combines TRBV5-4 with TRBJ1-3; TRBD1 agrees at 8 bases. This CDR3 spans 16 amino acids. The germline CDR1 and CDR2 sequences are SGHNT and YYREEE (reference sequence). The CDR3 region has the DNA TGTGCCAGCAGCGAACAGAAGACAGGGGCTGGACACACCATATATTTT. This gives the protein CASSEQKTGAGHTIYF.

This clonotype was detected only a few times. The rearrangement uses TRBV28 and TRBJ2-5; D is ambiguous. The germline V gene encodes CDR1 MDHEN and CDR2 SYDVKM. The CDR3 loop spans 13 amino acids. Here the CDR3 reads CATIHPHKETQYF. CDR3 coding DNA: TGTGCAACCATCCACCCCCACAAAGAGACCCAGTACTTC.

This clonotype came up once. The chain couples TRBV6-5 to TRBJ1-2, with TRBD1 as a possible D gene (5 bases). Germline V gives CDR1 MNHEY, CDR2 SVGAGI. V was trimmed by 2 bases and J by 9 bases, leaving 10 bases between them. This CDR3 has 12 amino acids. The CDR3 loop is CASSYDRGRYTF. The CDR3 region has the DNA TGTGCCAGCAGTTACGATAGGGGACGCTACACCTTC.

The V call is TRBV19, the J call TRBJ1-2, with D unresolved. V dropped 6 bases and J dropped 6 bases, with 17 bases sitting between them. The CDR3 is 14 residues long. The germline V gene has CDR1 LNHDA and CDR2 SQIVND (reference sequence). The CDR3 loop is CASRYSGKLDGYTF. In DNA, the CDR3 is TGTGCCAGTAGATATTCCGGGAAATTGGATGGCTACACCTTC.

The chain is built from TRBV27 and TRBJ2-6; 12 bases agree with TRBD2. Germline loops: CDR1 MNHEY, CDR2 SMNVEV (reference sequence). Unmatched junction bases numbered 10, after V lost 5 bases and J lost 2 bases. This CDR3 comprises 19 residues. DNA for the CDR3: TGTGCCAGCAGTCCGCAGACTAGCGGGAGTCGGCCTGGGGCCAACGTCCTGACTTTC. Encoded protein: CASSPQTSGSRPGANVLTF.

This clonotype was recorded a few times. The CDR3 sequence is CASSQDKGMNGYTF. CDR3 DNA: TGCGCCAGCAGCCAAGACAAGGGGATGAATGGCTACACCTTC. V gene TRBV4-1 combines with J gene TRBJ1-2; possibly TRBD1 for D (5 bases). Germline V gene data show CDR1 as MGHRA and CDR2 as YSYEKL. V was pared by 0 bases and J by 6 bases, with 11 bases between. CDR3 length: 14 residues.

The chain employs TRBV5-4 and TRBJ2-1; 9 bases fit TRBD2. With 3 bases clipped from V and 0 bases from J, the junction kept 7 bases outside the gene matches. This CDR3 is built from 17 residues. Germline V gene lookup returns CDR1 SGHNT and CDR2 YYREEE (reference sequence). This CDR3 is CASSYGIAGDSYNEQFF. CDR3 DNA: TGTGCCAGCAGCTACGGGATAGCGGGGGACTCCTACAATGAGCAGTTCTTC.

This rearrangement joins TRBV6-5 to TRBJ2-7, with a possible D match to TRBD1 (5 bases). The CDR3 runs to 17 residues. The germline V gene has CDR1 MNHEY and CDR2 SVGAGI. V was pared by 5 bases and J by 0 bases, with 20 bases between. CDR3 bases: TGTGCCAGCAGTCAACTAAGGGGCCCTCCATCCTCCTACGAGCAGTACTTC. Its translation: CASSQLRGPPSSYEQYF.

The chain couples TRBV28 to TRBJ2-6; D is ambiguous. Germline assignment: CDR1 MDHEN and CDR2 SYDVKM. The V end lost 2 bases, the J end lost 0 bases, and 8 bases lay between the germline ends. The CDR3 loop spans 16 amino acids. CDR3 DNA: TGTGCCAGCAGTTTACTTCTCTACTCTGGGGCCAACGTCCTGACTTTC. It translates to CASSLLLYSGANVLTF. The variable domain in full, completed from reference TRBV28 and TRBJ2-6, reads DVKVTQSSRYLVKRTGEKVFLECVQDMDHENMFWYRQDPGLGLRLIYFSYDVKMKEKGDIPEGYSVSREKKERFSLILESASTNQTSMYLCASSLLLYSGANVLTFGAGSRLTVL.